Detailed here is one TCR beta chain. This clonotype was counted ten times or more. It lacks a known antigen. The sample holds no much larger clone one base away, and base qualities are not on file. The data belong to a study of T cells in Graves' hyperthyroidism and ophthalmopathy (dated by TCRdb to between 2017 and 2020). Broadly, across the study: TCR V-J signatures able to tell the groups apart were searched for in a discovery cohort of some 97 patients, of whom fewer than 45 had Graves' ophthalmopathy and roughly 58 had stable Graves' hyperthyroidism. The 95 to 100 discovery patients were randomly divided into training and test sets at a 7:3 ratio. The paper describes TCR Vbeta CDR3 sequencing of around 140 peripheral blood samples, made up of some 40 ophthalmopathy patients, around 78 hyperthyroidism patients and 17 progressor patients. In about six Graves' hyperthyroidism patients, the study also compared T-cell repertoires from thyroid tissue with T-cell repertoires from blood. An independent validation cohort of about 19 hyperthyroidism patients and about 15 patients who later progressed to ophthalmopathy tested prospective prediction of ophthalmopathy. Following sampling, methimazole starting at 30 mg daily was given to hyperthyroidism patients, and high-dose intravenous methylprednisolone was given to ophthalmopathy patients.

The study excluded patients with uncontrolled infections, other autoimmune diseases, pregnancy or lactation. Diagnoses relied on clinical symptoms, serum thyroxine and TRAb, thyroid ultrasound and orbital computed tomography. Total RNA was extracted with Trizol reagent, and quality was checked on an Agilent 2100 Bioanalyzer. Unmatched junction bases come to 3, with V trimmed by 2 bases and J by 5 bases. Inclusive of the bounding cysteine and phenylalanine, the CDR3 is 14 residues long. Only the CDR3 region is kept as DNA, spanning 42 bases read in frame from base 1. CDR1 SGDLS and CDR2 YYNGEE are derived from the germline V gene. The TCR beta CDR3 regions were amplified from the RNA transcripts. For the first round of RT-PCR on the TCR CDR3, the HTBI primer set was used together with the Qiagen OneStep RT-PCR kit. The libraries were constructed in a second round of multiplex PCR and then size-selected and purified. Sequencing of the libraries was done on an Illumina HiSeq2000 using paired-end 100 bp reads. Per the authors' processing: SOAPnuke was used to process the raw data, throwing out any read that contained adapters or uncalled bases, had a mean Phred below 15, or lacked an exact constant-primer or identifier match. COPE v1.2.5 was used to merge the high-quality paired reads, and each unique nucleotide sequence was defined as a clonotype. Clonotypes were aligned to IMGT TRBV, TRBD and TRBJ reference segments using MiTCR v1.1. The analysis included only V-J combinations with a frequency above 0.0001, which together covered more than 98% of the repertoires. A TCS score was defined as the ratio of F50 (clonal expansion) to E x V (chaos), with BLOSUM62-based TCRdist applied between CDR3 peptides within each V-J. Welch's t-statistics and random forest reduced several hundred V-J features to some 14, which were used in a naive Bayes classifier (R e1071). The Morisita-Horn index was used to measure how similar the thyroid and blood repertoires were. TCRdb reran the public reads through fastp at Q25 and MiXCR, keeping productive beta chains. Identical CDR3 proteins give one entry, which carries the most common genes and DNA. TCRdb, not the authors, supplied the V and J calls. The sample records about 510,000 distinct CDR3 sequences, about 46% of which are singletons. The top ten constitute around 47% of the sample.

Overall results and qualifications from the work: A model built on a 13 V-J signature distinguished ophthalmopathy from stable hyperthyroidism, reaching 85% to 90% sensitivity and 81.08% specificity in cross-validation and 80%/75% in testing. Sample size was not statistically predetermined, and investigators were not blinded to group allocation. During validation, the model predicted progression to ophthalmopathy a median of approximately 6.5 months ahead of onset, with around 70% sensitivity and 72.22% specificity. Blood samples also contained most of the expanded thyroid clonotypes (frequency above 0.001), which suggests that blood repertoires may reflect thyroid immune responses.

The origin of this receptor is an adult woman with Graves' disease, either hyperthyroidism or ophthalmopathy (not recorded which). The source material was peripheral blood or thyroid tissue (not recorded which). The chain is encoded by TRBV9 joined to TRBJ2-2; TRBD2 lines up with 7 middle nucleotides. For the CDR3, the sequence is CASSVGGSTGELFF. The nucleotide sequence reads TGTGCCAGCAGCGTGGGCGGGAGTACCGGGGAGCTGTTTTTT.